This is a list of T cell receptor beta chains from one sample in a study of cytomegalovirus exposure and HLA in healthy donors. Sequenced by immunoSEQ multiplex PCR; TCRdb stores in-frame clones only, minus some. Of 150,000 to 200,000 clones listed, about 80% are singletons. The sequencing input was PBMCs. The receptors here all came from a man between 18 and 29 years old in good health and CMV-seronegative. Each CDR3 is given with its conserved first and last residue. Fields, in order: V gene, J gene, clone size, D gene, CDR3 protein, CDR3 DNA. A D gene is named only where the DNA matches it firmly. Size tells how often a clone was seen (once, few, many) or the class of an expanded clone, and some rows leave it out.

V: TRBV29-1; J: TRBJ1-2; size: NA; D: NA; CDR3: CSVPTATYGYTF; DNA: TGCAGCGTCCCGACAGCCACATATGGCTACACCTTC
V: TRBV11-1; J: TRBJ1-6; size: NA; D: NA; CDR3: CASSLRQGTTLHF; DNA: TGTGCCAGCAGCTTGCGGCAGGGGACCACCCTCCACTTT
V: TRBV7-2; J: TRBJ2-7; size: once; D: TRBD1; CDR3: CASSQQGTGWEQYF; DNA: TGTGCCAGCAGTCAACAGGGGACAGGGTGGGAGCAGTACTTC
V: TRBV6-5; J: TRBJ1-2; size: NA; D: NA; CDR3: CASSRDSASDGYTF; DNA: TGTGCCAGCAGTCGCGACAGTGCCTCAGATGGCTACACCTTC
V: TRBV29-1; J: TRBJ2-5; size: once; D: NA; CDR3: CSVDPGVEETQYF; DNA: TGCAGCGTTGATCCAGGGGTGGAAGAGACCCAGTACTTC
V: TRBV6-1; J: TRBJ1-5; size: few; D: NA; CDR3: CASSEAPSGQPQHF; DNA: TGTGCCAGCAGTGAAGCCCCCTCGGGTCAGCCCCAGCATTTT
V: TRBV18; J: TRBJ2-2; size: NA; D: TRBD1; CDR3: CASSPGQGTGELFF; DNA: TGTGCCAGCTCACCGGGACAGGGAACAGGGGAGCTGTTTTTT
V: TRBV4-3; J: TRBJ2-7; size: few; D: TRBD1; CDR3: CASSQDGQGDYEQYF; DNA: TGCGCCAGCAGCCAAGACGGGCAGGGGGACTACGAGCAGTACTTC
V: TRBV7-9; J: TRBJ2-7; size: NA; D: TRBD2; CDR3: CASSIGPGGVHEQYF; DNA: TGTGCCAGCAGTATAGGGCCGGGGGGGGTCCACGAGCAGTACTTC
V: TRBV2; J: TRBJ1-2; size: NA; D: TRBD1; CDR3: CASSGQGQGYGYTF; DNA: TGTGCCAGCAGTGGGCAAGGACAGGGCTATGGCTACACCTTC
V: TRBV4-1; J: TRBJ1-5; size: few; D: NA; CDR3: CASSQSREDQPQHF; DNA: TGCGCCAGCAGCCAAAGCAGGGAGGACCAGCCCCAGCATTTT
V: TRBV19; J: TRBJ2-7; size: NA; D: TRBD1; CDR3: CASTLTGGDYEQYF; DNA: TGTGCCAGTACCCTGACAGGGGGAGACTACGAGCAGTACTTC
V: TRBV6-1; J: TRBJ1-2; size: NA; D: TRBD1; CDR3: CASSEREWDRAFYFDGYTF; DNA: TGTGCCAGCAGTGAAAGGGAATGGGACAGGGCCTTTTACTTCGATGGCTACACCTTC
V: TRBV9; J: TRBJ2-5; size: NA; D: TRBD2; CDR3: CASSVVGAGTQETQYF; DNA: TGTGCCAGCAGCGTAGTTGGAGCGGGGACGCAAGAGACCCAGTACTTC
V: TRBV13; J: TRBJ1-4; size: NA; D: NA; CDR3: CASSLGLSITNEKLFF; DNA: TGTGCCAGCAGCTTAGGCCTCAGTATAACTAATGAAAAACTGTTTTTT
V: TRBV23-1; J: TRBJ2-1; size: NA; D: TRBD1; CDR3: CASSQGQGRRDEQFF; DNA: TGCGCCAGCAGTCAAGGACAGGGTAGGAGGGATGAGCAGTTCTTC
V: TRBV10-3; J: TRBJ2-2; size: NA; D: TRBD2; CDR3: CAISESREGGTGELFF; DNA: TGTGCCATCAGTGAGTCGCGGGAGGGCGGGACCGGGGAGCTGTTTTTT
V: TRBV18; J: TRBJ2-5; size: NA; D: TRBD1; CDR3: CASSPRGLGETQYF; DNA: TGTGCCAGCTCACCAAGGGGGCTGGGCGAGACCCAGTACTTC
V: TRBV6-1; J: TRBJ1-6; size: NA; D: TRBD1; CDR3: CASRDRVAYNSPLHF; DNA: TGTGCCAGCAGGGACAGGGTCGCCTATAATTCACCCCTCCACTTT
V: TRBV5-1; J: TRBJ2-7; size: NA; D: NA; CDR3: CASSLVGNRVGDEQYF; DNA: TGCGCCAGCAGCTTGGTAGGGAACAGGGTAGGGGACGAGCAGTACTTC
V: TRBV7-2; J: TRBJ2-5; size: NA; D: TRBD2; CDR3: CASSLGIAGTQETQYF; DNA: TGTGCCAGCAGCTTAGGGATAGCGGGGACTCAAGAGACCCAGTACTTC
V: TRBV15; J: TRBJ1-6; size: NA; D: TRBD1; CDR3: CATSTGTGVLPEGSPLHF; DNA: TGTGCCACCAGCACCGGGACAGGGGTTCTCCCGGAGGGTTCACCCCTCCACTTT
V: TRBV5-1; J: TRBJ2-1; size: NA; D: NA; CDR3: CASSLSLDFYNEQFF; DNA: TGCGCCAGCAGCTTGTCCCTAGATTTCTACAATGAGCAGTTCTTC